These 25 T cell receptor beta chains were sequenced from one sample in a study of graft-versus-host responses after intestinal transplantation. TCRdb's table, derived via immunoSEQ multiplex PCR, lists solely in-frame clones and lacks some. The sample has some 14,000 clones; just under 85% are singletons. The specimen was PBMCs, collected after intestinal transplantation. These receptors all come from a human patient who received an intestinal transplant, so some T cells may come from the graft donor.

Remarks on this clone: The junction does not match germline at one end; this may be a read error. This sequence joins TRBV5-3 and TRBJ1-5, with a possible D match to TRBD1 (6 bases). TRBV5-3 falls under the ORF class, with uncertain function. The CDR3 covers 15 residues. The CDR3 DNA sequence: TGTGCCAGCAGCTTGGGCCAGGGGATCAATCAGCCCCAGCATTTT. Protein: CASSLGQGINQPQHF.

The J gene is TRBJ2-5, the V gene TRBV4-2, with D uncertain. The length of the CDR3 is 14 residues. Trimming cost V 0 bases and J 4 bases, with 9 bases left between them. Germline-derived CDR1 and CDR2 are LGHNA and YNFKEQ. The CDR3 nucleotides are TGTGCCAGCAGCCAAGATCTCCTGGGAGAGACCCAGTACTTC. Its protein product is CASSQDLLGETQYF.

This chain links TRBV6-5 with TRBJ1-3, with 8 positions matching TRBD1. V gave up 6 bases and J gave up 2 bases; unmatched junction bases: 0. CDR3 length equals 13 residues. The germline V gene has CDR1 MNHEY and CDR2 SVGAGI. The DNA for the CDR3 is TGTGCCAGCAGGGACAGGGCTGGAAACACCATATATTTT. It specifies CASRDRAGNTIYF.

This clone counts as large. The chain combines TRBV5-1 with TRBJ2-2, with D unresolved. The germline gives CDR1 SGHRS, CDR2 YFSETQ. CDR3 length: 12 amino acids. Trimming cost V 1 base and J 6 bases, with 4 bases left between them. CDR3 nucleotide sequence: TGCGCCAGCAGCTTGTGGCCCGGGGAGCTGTTTTTT. Translating it yields CASSLWPGELFF.

The chain links TRBV27 to TRBJ2-7, with a possible D match to TRBD2 (6 bases). The CDR3 has 15 amino acids. Germline V gives CDR1 MNHEY, CDR2 SMNVEV (reference sequence). Deletions cut 5 bases from V and 7 bases from J, with 21 bases between. The DNA for the CDR3 is TGTGCCAGCAGTCCGGGGACTTTCCTGGAGGAGGAGCAGTACTTC. Encoded protein: CASSPGTFLEEEQYF.

J is TRBJ2-5 and V is TRBV7-9; unclear D gene. V was pared by 5 bases and J by 0 bases, with 10 bases between. Looked up from germline, CDR1 is SEHNR and CDR2 is FQNEAQ (reference sequence). This CDR3 region has 14 residues. The CDR3 reads CASSPQHHQETQYF. The CDR3 coding sequence is TGTGCCAGCAGCCCCCAGCACCACCAAGAGACCCAGTACTTC.

The chain employs TRBV19 and TRBJ2-1, with 9 bases identical to TRBD2. V shed 5 bases, J shed 4 bases, and the junction held 3 bases outside the gene matches. Looked up from germline, CDR1 is LNHDA and CDR2 is SQIVND (reference sequence). This CDR3 has 14 amino acids. Here the CDR3 reads CASSLREGYNEQFF. As DNA, the CDR3 is TGTGCCAGTAGTCTGCGGGAGGGGTACAATGAGCAGTTCTTC. Combining the CDR3 with reference TRBV19 and TRBJ2-1 gives the whole variable domain DGGITQSPKYLFRKEGQNVTLSCEQNLNHDAMYWYRQDPGQGLRLIYYSQIVNDFQKGDIAEGYSVSREKKESFPLTVTSAQKNPTAFYLCASSLREGYNEQFFGPGTRLTVL.

The chain joins TRBV6-6 to TRBJ1-1, with 8 bases aligning to TRBD1. The V gene end was trimmed by 8 bases and the J gene end by 4 bases; junction bases not matched to a gene: 12. Germline assignment: CDR1 MNHNY and CDR2 SVGAGI (reference sequence). The CDR3 has 15 residues. The CDR3 is CASAPATGGITEAFF. For the CDR3, the DNA is TGTGCCAGCGCCCCGGCCACAGGGGGTATCACTGAAGCTTTCTTT.

The chain couples TRBV5-4 to TRBJ2-1, with D possibly TRBD2 on 5 matching bases. V was shortened by 0 bases and J by 7 bases, with 8 bases between the two germline ends. Germline assignment: CDR1 SGHNT and CDR2 YYREEE (reference sequence). This CDR3 comprises 13 residues. CDR3 nucleotide sequence: TGTGCCAGCAGCTTGGTTGGGAGTAATGAGCAGTTCTTC. Protein: CASSLVGSNEQFF.

This chain connects TRBV19 to TRBJ1-2, with D unresolved. The CDR3 is 13 amino acids. V shed 7 bases and J shed 4 bases, with 13 bases lying between them. In germline, CDR1 is LNHDA, CDR2 SQIVND (reference sequence). In DNA form, the CDR3 reads TGTGCCAGTAACCCTACTAGCCTCTATGGCTACACCTTC. This codes for CASNPTSLYGYTF.

V usage is TRBV28 and J usage is TRBJ2-1, with D possibly being TRBD2 (5 bases). The CDR3 runs to 14 residues. V was trimmed by 11 bases and J by 1 base, leaving 15 bases between them. Germline values: CDR1 MDHEN, CDR2 SYDVKM. CDR3 sequence reads: CASASGSSYNEQFF. In DNA, the CDR3 is TGTGCCTCAGCGTCGGGGTCATCCTACAATGAGCAGTTCTTC. Full variable domain (rest looked up from reference TRBV28 and TRBJ2-1): DVKVTQSSRYLVKRTGEKVFLECVQDMDHENMFWYRQDPGLGLRLIYFSYDVKMKEKGDIPEGYSVSREKKERFSLILESASTNQTSMYLCASASGSSYNEQFFGPGTRLTVL.

The V and J genes are TRBV5-6 and TRBJ2-7; 7 nucleotides agree with TRBD2. The CDR3 is made up of 15 amino acids. The V and J ends lost 7 bases and 2 bases, in that order; junction bases with no gene match: 12. CDR1 is SGHDT, CDR2 YYEEEE, per germline. The CDR3 coding sequence is TGTGCCAGCCAGATCCTGGGGGAGGGAGCCTACGAGCAGTACTTC. It specifies CASQILGEGAYEQYF.

The chain recombines TRBV7-9 with TRBJ2-6, with D hard to call. There are 13 residues in the CDR3. Trimming removed 4 bases from V and 4 bases from J, with 5 bases in between. CDR1 is SEHNR, CDR2 FQNEAQ, per germline (reference sequence). This chain's CDR3 is CASSYGGANVLTF. In DNA, the CDR3 is TGTGCCAGCAGCTATGGGGGGGCCAACGTCCTGACTTTC. Together with reference TRBV7-9 and TRBJ2-6, the CDR3 gives the full variable domain: DTGVSQNPRHKITKRGQNVTFRCDPISEHNRLYWYRQTLGQGPEFLTYFQNEAQLEKSRLLSDRFSAERPKGSFSTLEIQRTEQGDSAMYLCASSYGGANVLTFGAGSRLTVL.

This clone was seen only a few times. This chain uses TRBV6-1 with TRBJ1-6, with D unclear. The CDR3 runs to 14 residues. In germline, CDR1 is MNHNS, CDR2 SASEGT. Trimming took 3 bases from V and 3 from J, leaving 6 bases between them. This CDR3 reads CASSDTHYNSPLHF. The CDR3 coding sequence is TGTGCCAGCAGTGATACTCACTATAATTCACCCCTCCACTTT.

The V and J genes are TRBV5-8 and TRBJ2-2; D call uncertain. This CDR3 has 12 amino acids. With 2 bases removed from V and 4 bases from J, the gap between germline ends came to 3 bases. Looked up from germline, CDR1 is SGHTS and CDR2 is YDEGEE. The CDR3 region has the DNA TGTGCCAGCAGCTTTCGCACCGGGGAGCTGTTTTTT. It is translated as CASSFRTGELFF.

The CDR3 DNA follows: TGTGCCAGCAGCGAGGCCGGACTAGCAGCCTACGAGCAGTACTTC. It translates to CASSEAGLAAYEQYF. V gene TRBV2 combines with J gene TRBJ2-7; 8 positions agree with TRBD2. The trim removed 6 bases at V and 2 bases at J, leaving 9 bases unmatched. Germline V gene lookup returns CDR1 SNHLY and CDR2 FYNNEI. There are 15 residues in the CDR3.

This chain uses TRBV7-8 with TRBJ1-1; weak D call: TRBD1 (6 bases). Germline V gene sequence: CDR1 SGHVS, CDR2 FQNEAQ. The CDR3 runs to 15 residues. Between the trimmed V and J ends, which lost 5 bases and 1 base, there was a span of 14 bases. This chain's CDR3 is CASSTRDIQNTEAFF. CDR3 DNA sequence: TGTGCCAGCAGCACTCGGGACATTCAGAACACTGAAGCTTTCTTT.

CDR3 nucleotides: TGTGCCAGCAGTACTAGCGGGGACGCCGAGCAGTACTTC. Encoded protein: CASSTSGDAEQYF. The V gene is TRBV6-1, the J gene TRBJ2-7, with TRBD2 matching over 10 bases. Trimming cost V 5 bases and J 6 bases; bases outside gene matches: 4. The germline gives CDR1 MNHNS, CDR2 SASEGT. The CDR3 covers 13 residues.

CDR3 loop: CASSGGAASTDTQYF. CDR3 nucleotide sequence: TGTGCCAGCAGTGGAGGAGCGGCTAGCACAGATACGCAGTATTTT. The genes are TRBV27 and TRBJ2-3, with D possibly TRBD2 on 5 matching bases. The CDR3 length is 15 residues. Trimming removed 5 bases from V and 0 bases from J, with 12 bases in between. Germline V gene data show CDR1 as MNHEY and CDR2 as SMNVEV (reference sequence).

The chain couples TRBV9 to TRBJ2-1; no clear D. Germline CDR1 SGDLS, CDR2 YYNGEE. CDR3 size: 14 residues. The V gene lost 0 bases and the J gene lost 3 bases, with 7 bases spanning the gap. This chain's CDR3 is CASSVVADYNEQFF. CDR3 DNA sequence: TGTGCCAGCAGCGTAGTGGCGGACTACAATGAGCAGTTCTTC.

The CDR3 reads CASRPGISSYNEQFF. Written as DNA, the CDR3 is TGTGCCAGCAGGCCAGGGATTAGCTCCTACAATGAGCAGTTCTTC. The genes are TRBV7-9 and TRBJ2-1; possibly TRBD1 for D (5 bases). CDR1 and CDR2 (germline): SEHNR, FQNEAQ (reference sequence). Between the trimmed V and J ends, which lost 6 bases and 0 bases, there was a span of 12 bases. The CDR3 contains 15 residues.

This rearrangement joins TRBV15 to TRBJ2-1, with D uncertain. V lost 0 bases, J lost 8 bases, and 11 bases lay in between. Germline values: CDR1 LNHNV, CDR2 YYDKDF (reference sequence). The CDR3 is made up of 14 amino acids. CDR3 in amino acids: CATSRDRQNHEQFF. CDR3 sequence (DNA): TGTGCCACCAGCAGAGATAGGCAAAACCATGAGCAGTTCTTC.

The rearrangement joins TRBV11-2 to TRBJ2-3; the match to TRBD2 covers 9 bases. The CDR3 is 16 amino acids. The ends lost 0 bases at V and 4 bases at J; junction bases unmatched: 5. Germline V lookup: CDR1 SGHAT, CDR2 FQNNGV. CDR3 in amino acids: CASSLDPAGGADTQYF. The CDR3 coding sequence is TGTGCCAGCAGCTTAGATCCAGCGGGAGGCGCAGATACGCAGTATTTT.

This clone is judged medium-sized. The J gene is TRBJ1-1, the V gene TRBV9; the D gene is possibly TRBD1 (6 bases). Germline V CDR1 and CDR2: SGDLS, YYNGEE. V was pared by 4 bases and J by 14 bases, with 21 bases between. CDR3 length equals 13 residues. CDR3 bases: TGTGCCAGCAGCCAGGAAGGGGGAGCGTCGATGTTCTTT. The encoded protein is CASSQEGGASMFF.

The V call is TRBV5-1, the J call TRBJ2-3; TRBD1 matches 10 bases. This CDR3 spans 17 amino acids. Trimming took 4 bases from V and 2 from J; bases not matched to a gene: 10. CDR1 SGHRS and CDR2 YFSETQ come from the germline V gene. The CDR3 DNA reads as TGCGCCAGCAGCCCTGGACAGGGGGGACGATACACAGATACGCAGTATTTT. Translated, it gives CASSPGQGGRYTDTQYF.